Presented here are 30 T cell receptor beta chains from one specimen sequenced in a study of blood T cell repertoires in COVID-19. Data came from immunoSEQ multiplex PCR; TCRdb stores just in-frame clones and leaves some out. The sample has 45,000 to 55,000 clones, 86% seen once. The sequenced sample was peripheral blood. These receptors were taken from a woman at least 80 years old with acute or convalescent COVID-19.

This clone was detected only a few times. CDR3 loop: CAISAGQGSTEAFF. CDR3 nucleotides: TGTGCCATCAGTGCCGGACAGGGGTCAACTGAAGCTTTCTTT. The V call is TRBV10-3, the J call TRBJ1-1; 9 bases map to TRBD1. Germline assignment: CDR1 ENHRY and CDR2 SYGVKD. V was pared by 4 bases and J by 5 bases, with 5 bases of the junction left unmatched. This CDR3 spans 14 amino acids.

V usage is TRBV28 and J usage is TRBJ2-1, with 14 bases lining up with TRBD2. The germline V gene has CDR1 MDHEN and CDR2 SYDVKM. The ends lost 5 bases at V and 7 bases at J; junction bases unmatched: 1. This CDR3 has 14 residues. CDR3 in amino acids: CASSRTSGRNEQFF. The CDR3 DNA sequence: TGTGCCAGCAGTCGGACTAGCGGGAGGAATGAGCAGTTCTTC.

Notes on this clone: At one of its ends the junction is not consistent with the germline gene, which may arise from a read error. This chain uses TRBV7-7 with TRBJ2-5, with no clear D. The CDR3 consists of 13 residues. Looked up from germline, CDR1 is SSHAT and CDR2 is FNYEAQ (reference sequence). For the CDR3, the DNA is TGTGCTAGCAGCTTAGCCATTAGAGAGACCCAGTACTTC. Translated: CASSLAIRETQYF.

V gene TRBV29-1 combines with J gene TRBJ2-3; the match to TRBD1 covers 9 bases. V lost 6 bases and J lost 5; bases outside the gene matches: 9. The CDR3 is made up of 14 amino acids. CDR1 and CDR2 (germline): SQVTM, ANQGSEA. CDR3 nucleotide sequence: TGCAGCGTAATACAGGGGGCGCTTGGAGATACGCAGTATTTT. As protein: CSVIQGALGDTQYF.

This clone occurred a few times. The CDR3 loop is CASSFGLAGGETQYF. CDR3 in DNA: TGTGCCAGCAGCTTCGGGCTAGCGGGAGGAGAGACCCAGTACTTC. This chain joins TRBV11-2 and TRBJ2-5; TRBD2 matches at 11 bases. This CDR3 contains 15 residues. Germline V gene data show CDR1 as SGHAT and CDR2 as FQNNGV. J gave up 4 bases and V 3 bases, and 4 bases lay outside the gene matches.

The gene calls are TRBV6-5 and TRBJ2-1; 9 bases map to TRBD2. The CDR3 contains 11 residues. Germline assignment: CDR1 MNHEY and CDR2 SVGAGI. V was clipped by 2 bases and J by 16 bases; unmatched bases: 3. CDR3 protein: CASSYGTSSFF. The CDR3, as DNA: TGTGCCAGCAGTTACGGGACTAGCAGTTTCTTC.

The genes are TRBV2 and TRBJ2-1; no reliable D call. This CDR3 comprises 11 residues. Deletions cut 5 bases from V and 8 bases from J, with 7 bases between. CDR1 is SNHLY and CDR2 is FYNNEI in the germline V gene. In nucleotides, the CDR3 is TGTGCCAGCAGTCCCCGGGATGAGCAGTTCTTC. Its protein product is CASSPRDEQFF.

The rearrangement uses TRBV3-1 (or the pseudogene TRBV3-2) and TRBJ2-1, with 7 bases that match TRBD1. Per the germline V gene, CDR1 is LGHDT and CDR2 is YNNKEL (reference sequence). V shed 3 bases and J 13 bases; nucleotides not matched to a gene: 6. The CDR3 length is 12 residues. This CDR3 reads CASSHRRQGQFF. The CDR3 coding sequence is TGTGCCAGCAGCCACCGACGACAGGGCCAGTTCTTC.

The chain couples TRBV28 to TRBJ1-2; D is unresolved. Germline V CDR1 and CDR2: MDHEN, SYDVKM. Trimming cost V 7 bases and J 11 bases, with 14 bases left between them. The CDR3 is made up of 11 amino acids. This CDR3 is CASITNERYTF. In nucleotides, the CDR3 is TGTGCCAGCATAACCAACGAGAGGTACACCTTC.

V is TRBV19 and J is TRBJ2-3, with 9 nucleotides matching TRBD1. CDR1 and CDR2 from the germline V gene are LNHDA and SQIVND (reference sequence). The CDR3 sequence is 14 residues long. V shed 8 bases and J 3 bases; nucleotides not matched to a gene: 6. CDR3 residues: CASHSGQGTDTQYF. CDR3 DNA: TGTGCCAGTCATTCGGGACAGGGTACAGATACGCAGTATTTT.

This clone was detected only a few times. This chain joins TRBV6-6 and TRBJ1-5; D remains ambiguous. The CDR3 is made up of 14 amino acids. The germline gives CDR1 MNHNY, CDR2 SVGAGI (reference sequence). Between the trimmed V and J ends, which lost 0 bases and 3 bases, there was a span of 6 bases. In DNA, the CDR3 is TGTGCCAGCAGTTACTCGGAGGTCAATCAGCCCCAGCATTTT. It encodes CASSYSEVNQPQHF.

This clone was seen only a few times. The V call is TRBV29-1, the J call TRBJ2-1; TRBD2 aligns across 8 bases. The V gene's germline CDR1 is SQVTM and CDR2 ANQGSEA. The CDR3 is 15 amino acids. The junction had 6 bases not matched to a gene; V was cut back by 5 bases and J by 0 bases. In nucleotides, the CDR3 is TGCAGCGTTAATGGGCGGGGGGCCTCCTACAATGAGCAGTTCTTC. Its protein is CSVNGRGASYNEQFF.

The rearrangement joins TRBV11-3 to TRBJ2-3; 14 bases agree with TRBD2. This CDR3 comprises 15 residues. Germline V gene data show CDR1 as SGHNT and CDR2 as YENEEA. Trimming cost V 5 bases and J 5 bases; bases outside gene matches: 3. The CDR3 reads CASSRGLAGVDTQYF. The CDR3 DNA sequence: TGTGCCAGCAGCAGGGGACTAGCGGGAGTAGATACGCAGTATTTT.

V is TRBV6-5 and J is TRBJ1-6; TRBD1 matches at 9 bases. V lost 6 bases, J lost 7 bases, and 4 bases stayed unmatched. The germline V gene encodes CDR1 MNHEY and CDR2 SVGAGI. The CDR3 totals 14 residues. DNA for the CDR3: TGTGCCAGCAGAGGACAGGGGTTGAATTCACCCCTCCACTTT. Protein: CASRGQGLNSPLHF.

The genes are TRBV19 and TRBJ1-5; 9 positions agree with TRBD1. The CDR3 extends over 16 amino acids. J lost 0 bases, V lost 6 bases, and 6 bases had no gene match. The V gene's germline CDR1 is LNHDA and CDR2 SQIVND (reference sequence). In nucleotides, the CDR3 is TGTGCCAGTAGGGACGGGACAGGGATTAGCAATCAGCCCCAGCATTTT. Its translation: CASRDGTGISNQPQHF.

The chain uses TRBV7-9 and TRBJ2-3; possible D gene TRBD2, 5 bases. Trimming stripped 0 bases from V and 1 base from J, with 5 bases between. The germline V gene encodes CDR1 SEHNR and CDR2 FQNEAQ (reference sequence). The CDR3 length is 14 residues. CDR3 residues: CASSLAGGTDTQYF. CDR3 in DNA: TGTGCCAGCAGCTTAGCGGGAGGCACAGATACGCAGTATTTT.

The chain employs TRBV27 and TRBJ1-2, with D maybe TRBD1 (6 bases). Trimming took 2 bases from V and 5 from J, leaving 12 bases between them. This CDR3 contains 14 residues. Per germline, CDR1 MNHEY and CDR2 SMNVEV (reference sequence). DNA for the CDR3: TGTGCCAGCAGTTTAAGCCGGACAGTGTATGGCTACACCTTC. It yields the protein CASSLSRTVYGYTF.

The genes are TRBV7-2 and TRBJ2-6, with D perhaps TRBD1 (5 bases). The CDR3 loop spans 16 amino acids. Trimming cost V 5 bases and J 0 bases, with 11 bases left between them. Germline assignment: CDR1 SGHTA and CDR2 FQGNSA. For the CDR3, the DNA is TGTGCCAGCAGCCCTCAGGGCCACTCTGGGGCCAACGTCCTGACTTTC. Translation gives CASSPQGHSGANVLTF.

The chain uses TRBV2 and TRBJ2-3, with TRBD2 matching 7 bases. The CDR3 length is 15 residues. The V gene end was trimmed by 6 bases and the J gene end by 1 base; junction bases not matched to a gene: 7. Germline V gene sequence: CDR1 SNHLY, CDR2 FYNNEI. CDR3 sequence reads: CASRKGGAGTDTQYF. CDR3 coding DNA: TGTGCCAGCAGGAAGGGAGGGGCAGGCACAGATACGCAGTATTTT.

The genes are TRBV2 and TRBJ2-5, with D tentatively TRBD2 (5 bases). The V and J ends lost 6 bases and 4 bases respectively, with 24 bases between them. The CDR3 is 17 residues long. CDR1 and CDR2 (germline): SNHLY, FYNNEI. CDR3 sequence (DNA): TGTGCCAGCAGGGCTAGGGCGGCGGGTCAAGTGGGAGAGACCCAGTACTTC. Residues: CASRARAAGQVGETQYF.

This clone appeared a single time. This sequence joins TRBV3-1 (or the pseudogene TRBV3-2) and TRBJ2-2, with D possibly matching TRBD2 (7 bases). V lost 6 bases and J 3 bases, leaving 14 bases between the germline ends. Germline CDR1 LGHDT, CDR2 YNNKEL (reference sequence). The CDR3 runs to 15 residues. In nucleotides, the CDR3 is TGTGCCAGCAGGACGGGGGGCGTGGACACCGGGGAGCTGTTTTTT. Translated: CASRTGGVDTGELFF.

The chain joins TRBV5-6 to TRBJ2-3, with D possibly TRBD2 on 5 matching bases. Germline CDR1 and CDR2: SGHDT and YYEEEE. The CDR3 extends over 15 amino acids. Between the trimmed V and J ends, which lost 1 base and 0 bases, there was a span of 9 bases. The CDR3 reads CASSLNGISTDTQYF. The CDR3 DNA is TGTGCCAGCAGCTTGAACGGGATCAGCACAGATACGCAGTATTTT.

This clone has a handful of counts. This chain connects TRBV28 to TRBJ2-1; 13 bases line up with TRBD2. CDR1 is MDHEN and CDR2 is SYDVKM in the germline V gene. This CDR3 has 15 amino acids. J gave up 8 bases and V 3 bases, and 4 bases lay outside the gene matches. CDR3 region: CASSLKLAGGYEQFF. CDR3 DNA: TGTGCCAGCAGTTTGAAACTAGCGGGGGGGTATGAGCAGTTCTTC.

The rearrangement uses TRBV19 and TRBJ2-3, with a weak D call TRBD1 (5 bases). Germline loops: CDR1 LNHDA, CDR2 SQIVND (reference sequence). V lost 9 bases and J lost 2, with 12 bases in between. The CDR3 length is 13 residues. CDR3 residues: CASQTDHTDTQYF. CDR3 bases: TGTGCCAGCCAGACAGATCACACAGATACGCAGTATTTT.

The gene calls are TRBV19 and TRBJ2-1; 9 bases are a match to TRBD1. There are 14 residues in the CDR3. After removal of 5 bases from V and 7 bases from J, the junction contained 6 bases not matched to a gene. CDR1 is LNHDA, CDR2 SQIVND, per germline (reference sequence). As DNA, the CDR3 is TGTGCCAGTAGTCCGCCGGGACAGGGAAATGAGCAGTTCTTC. This encodes CASSPPGQGNEQFF.

V is TRBV4-1 and J is TRBJ2-7; no firm D call. The germline V and J ends were trimmed by 0 bases and 1 base, with 10 bases remaining between them. CDR3 length equals 15 residues. From germline, CDR1 is MGHRA and CDR2 YSYEKL. The CDR3 DNA is TGCGCCAGCAGCCAAGATCCCGCAGAATCCTACGAGCAGTACGTC. Protein sequence: CASSQDPAESYEQYV.

In this sample, this clone turned up a few times. The chain has TRBV6-5 and TRBJ2-1, with 8 bases matching TRBD2. The CDR3 runs to 15 residues. V was clipped by 6 bases and J by 4 bases; unmatched bases: 8. CDR1 and CDR2 (germline): MNHEY, SVGAGI. CDR3 amino acids: CASSPTSGTYNEQFF. Here the CDR3 DNA reads TGTGCCAGCAGCCCAACTAGCGGAACTTACAATGAGCAGTTCTTC.

The chain carries TRBV5-4 and TRBJ1-2; TRBD1 agrees at 8 bases. Unmatched junction bases numbered 4, after V lost 0 bases and J lost 3 bases. Per germline, CDR1 SGHNT and CDR2 YYREEE (reference sequence). This CDR3 comprises 15 residues. This CDR3 is CASSLGTQGDYGYTF. The CDR3 DNA reads TGTGCCAGCAGCTTGGGGACACAGGGGGACTATGGCTACACCTTC.

The gene calls are TRBV10-1 and TRBJ2-3, with a tentative D call TRBD2 (7 bases). The CDR3 covers 16 residues. Germline assignment: CDR1 WNHNN and CDR2 SYGVQD (reference sequence). V lost 6 bases and J lost 2, with 18 bases in between. As DNA, the CDR3 is TGCGCCAGCAGAGGGGGGGCGGGTGCCCCCACAGATACGCAGTATTTT. Amino acids: CASRGGAGAPTDTQYF.

The V gene is TRBV19, the J gene TRBJ2-1; D is unresolved. The V gene's germline CDR1 is LNHDA and CDR2 SQIVND (reference sequence). Trimming pared 5 bases from V and 10 bases from J, leaving 12 bases between. The CDR3 is 12 residues long. CDR3 coding DNA: TGTGCCAGTAGTCCCGTCGAAGCGGAGCAGTTCTTC. Protein product: CASSPVEAEQFF.